These 2 T cell receptor beta chains originate from one sample sequenced in a study of blood T cell repertoires in COVID-19. This table comes from immunoSEQ multiplex PCR, and its TCRdb copy is limited to in-frame clones, with some not included. The sample lists roughly 520,000 clones, 88% seen once, with 1.5% to 2% in the top ten. What was sequenced was PBMCs or T cells enriched from blood (not recorded which). These receptors all stem from a woman aged 40 to 55 who had recovered from COVID-19.

This clone was counted once. The chain is built from TRBV5-4 and TRBJ2-5, with a tentative D call TRBD1 (6 bases). Germline-derived CDR1 and CDR2 are SGHNT and YYREEE (reference sequence). The V end lost 3 bases, the J end lost 8 bases, and 23 bases lay between the germline ends. The CDR3 is 16 amino acids. The CDR3 DNA reads TGTGCCAGCAGCTCGGACAGCTCGTCAAACAAAGTTACCCAGTACTTC. It codes for CASSSDSSSNKVTQYF.

V usage is TRBV20-1 and J usage is TRBJ2-7; 7 bases map to TRBD1. J lost 2 bases, V lost 3 bases, and 10 bases had no gene match. The CDR3 has 15 amino acids. Germline CDR1 DFQATT, CDR2 SNEGSKA (reference sequence). CDR3 nucleotide sequence: TGCAGTGCTAGTTATGCGACAGGGTCTACCTACGAGCAGTACTTC. Translating gives CSASYATGSTYEQYF.